This T cell receptor (beta chain) comes out of a study of T cell responses to AZD1222 COVID-19 vaccine. Clones were sequenced by immunoSEQ multiplex PCR, and TCRdb holds only the in-frame ones, with some missing. The sample includes 90,000 to 150,000 clones, approximately 93% seen only once; the top ten take over 3.5%. Per the germline V gene, CDR1 is LNHDA and CDR2 is SQIVND (reference sequence). After removal of 6 bases from V and 1 base from J, the junction contained 6 bases not matched to a gene. This CDR3 is built from 16 residues. This sequence joins TRBV19 and TRBJ1-5; 10 bases agree with TRBD1. The sequenced sample was peripheral blood, obtained on day 0 of AZD1222 vaccination. This TCR derives from an adult in good health. CDR3 amino acids: CASRSTGGASNQPQHF. CDR3 DNA: TGTGCCAGTAGGTCGACAGGGGGCGCGAGCAATCAGCCCCAGCATTTT.